This record covers a single T cell receptor (beta chain). The clone's antigen remains unknown. There are no base qualities to consult, and no much larger clone falls within one base. Enrolling through a virtual design, the prospective study's participants ranged in age from roughly 18 to 90 years and lived across roughly 24 United States geographic areas. Cohort assignment in the prospective study relied on participant-reported clinical history from a screening survey and a study questionnaire. Recovered participants in ImmuneRACE Cohort 3 were defined as having two consecutive negative NP/OP PCR tests, clearance from a healthcare professional, or resolution of symptoms. In the prospective study, whole blood, serum and a nasopharyngeal or oropharyngeal swab were collected from each participant by mobile phlebotomists. Additional blood draws and questionnaires over an approximately 2-month period could optionally be provided by prospective study participants. Before DNA extraction, prospective study blood samples were shipped either frozen or at room temperature.

This entry belongs to a study of blood T cell repertoires in COVID-19 (TCRdb year 2020). In the study overall: Collaborator samples came from the United States, Italy and Spain and covered acute and convalescent phases of COVID-19. Samples came from the ongoing ImmuneRACE study (first 160 participants) plus 1,254 subjects from 6 global collaborators. Nearly every sample came with metadata listing a de-identified subject ID, COVID-19 status, age in years and sex. Where available, HLA class I and class II types were obtained from metadata supplied by the sample provider rather than from assay-based typing. The prospective study material was composed of cDNA or gDNA derived from T cells, B-cell-depleted T cells, or PBMCs. Subjects who had been exposed to COVID-19, were actively infected with it, or had recovered from it provided the deeply sampled blood TCRbeta repertoires that made up the dataset. The repertoires were made available in a free public database intended to serve as a resource for research on the immune response to SARS-CoV-2. General findings and caveats noted by the study authors: The amount of clinical and demographic metadata varied by source and participant and was provided uncurated.

As encoded in the germline V gene, CDR1 is SGHDT while CDR2 is YYEEEE. Counted from cysteine to phenylalanine, this CDR3 has 16 amino acids. Just CDR3 DNA is preserved here, 48 bases in frame from base 1. Compared with germline, V lacks 1 base and J lacks 0 bases; bases without a gene match: 4. TCRbeta CDR3 regions were amplified from genomic DNA by means of the immunoSEQ Assay, a bias-controlled multiplex PCR. For the original study's pipeline: Nucleated cell counts per sample were estimated from amplification of reference gene primers within the assay. To quantify the absolute abundance of each unique TCRbeta CDR3 rearrangement, sequence reads were collapsed and filtered. For each sample, productive Simpson clonality was calculated as the square root of Simpson's diversity index across productive rearrangements. Drawn from immuneACCESS, this table holds only the in-frame rearrangements with V and J called that TCRdb kept. Clones are partly lost; checked studies trace under half to an unresolved V gene and leave the rest unexplained. Clonal size and the V and J genes are those of that table, whereas D and trimming came from the DNA. For this sample the table gives around 300,000 clones, of which 90% were detected only once. 1.1% of the sample comes from the top ten.

Input material: PBMCs or T cells enriched from blood (not recorded which). This clonotype was sampled from a young woman who had recovered from COVID-19. The V and J segments used are TRBV5-6 and TRBJ2-7, and TRBD1 aligns with 10 junction nucleotides. The DNA sequence is given as TGTGCCAGCAGCTTGTATGGGGACAGGGGCTCCTACGAGCAGTACTTC. Its protein reads: CASSLYGDRGSYEQYF.